Following are 10 T cell receptor beta chains from one sample sequenced in a study of beta chain features in type 1 diabetes. General study results and limits: Among all four CD4+ subsets, Type 1 diabetes patients had TCRB CDR3s that were moderately but significantly shorter.

No antigen is known for these receptors. Reverse transcribing all isolated RNA meant expressed TCRB transcripts were sequenced. Using immunoSEQ multiplex PCR, the repertoire was profiled, and TCRdb retains in-frame clones only, with some absent. This table has hundreds of thousands of clones, 15% appearing once. Sequenced input: naive CD4+ T cells from blood. All receptors come from a man aged 18 to 35 with type 1 diabetes.

This clone has just one count. The rearrangement uses TRBV30 and TRBJ2-3; 7 nucleotides agree with TRBD1. The junction had 3 bases not matched to a gene; V was cut back by 0 bases and J by 3 bases. The CDR3 runs 14 residues. Looked up from germline, CDR1 is GTSNPN and CDR2 is SVGIG (reference sequence). CDR3 sequence (DNA): TGTGCCTGGAGTGTAGGGGGCGCGACAGATACGCAGTATTTT. The encoded protein is CAWSVGGATDTQYF.

This clone showed up just a few times. V gene TRBV14 combines with J gene TRBJ2-2, with 8 nucleotides matching TRBD2. The J segment lost 7 bases and the V segment lost 4 bases, leaving 8 bases of the junction unmatched. There are 15 residues in the CDR3. The V gene's germline CDR1 is SGHDN and CDR2 FVKESK. In DNA form, the CDR3 reads TGTGCCAGCAGCCCGAGCATAGCGGGAATCGGGGAGCTGTTTTTT. This sequence encodes CASSPSIAGIGELFF.

In its sample, this clone was seen a few times. This chain connects TRBV19 to TRBJ2-7; the match to TRBD1 covers 7 bases. CDR3 length equals 14 residues. Per the germline V gene, CDR1 is LNHDA and CDR2 is SQIVND (reference sequence). V lost 8 bases, J lost 1 base, and 8 bases stayed unmatched. CDR3 DNA: TGTGCCAGTTCAAGTAGGGGGCGATCCTACGAGCAGTACTTC. Amino acids: CASSSRGRSYEQYF.

The rearrangement links TRBV30 to TRBJ1-5; no firm D call. The V end was cut by 2 bases, the J end by 6 bases, with 11 bases between. The CDR3 contains 13 residues. Germline V gene lookup returns CDR1 GTSNPN and CDR2 SVGIG (reference sequence). The DNA for the CDR3 is TGTGCCTGGAGTCCGCTGAGCGGTCAGCCCCAGCATTTT. Protein sequence: CAWSPLSGQPQHF.

CDR3 nucleotide sequence: TGTGCCAGCACGAAAAGTAGGACAGGGGATAATGAGCAGTTCTTC. Protein product: CASTKSRTGDNEQFF. V is TRBV27 and J is TRBJ2-1; 9 bases agree with TRBD1. The CDR3 sequence is 15 residues long. V shed 7 bases and J 7 bases; nucleotides not matched to a gene: 11. Germline assignment: CDR1 MNHEY and CDR2 SMNVEV (reference sequence).

This clone turned up a few times. V and J are TRBV29-1 and TRBJ2-5; D ambiguous. CDR1 and CDR2 from the germline V gene are SQVTM and ANQGSEA. Trimming stripped 4 bases from V and 5 bases from J, with 14 bases between. The CDR3 has 13 residues. The CDR3 DNA reads TGCAGCGTTGCGAACTCCTACTCGGAGACCCAGTACTTC. Translated, it gives CSVANSYSETQYF.

The chain combines TRBV30 with TRBJ2-7, with 8 bases fitting TRBD2. CDR1 is GTSNPN and CDR2 is SVGIG in the germline V gene (reference sequence). The trim removed 5 bases at V and 4 bases at J, leaving 10 bases unmatched. The CDR3 contains 14 residues. CDR3 amino acids: CAWVSGGRWYEQYF. The CDR3 region has the DNA TGTGCCTGGGTTTCGGGCGGGAGGTGGTACGAGCAGTACTTC.

This clone has just a few counts. This chain connects TRBV10-3 to TRBJ2-5; tentative D call: TRBD2 (6 bases). In germline, CDR1 is ENHRY, CDR2 SYGVKD. The germline V and J ends were trimmed by 5 bases and 1 base, with 17 bases remaining between them. The CDR3 has 16 residues. The CDR3 DNA reads as TGTGCCATCAGTCCGTTTCGGGGGATAGTCCAAGAGACCCAGTACTTC. Protein sequence: CAISPFRGIVQETQYF.

V usage is TRBV11-2 and J usage is TRBJ2-2, with 11 bases identical to TRBD2. This CDR3 is built from 17 residues. Looked up from germline, CDR1 is SGHAT and CDR2 is FQNNGV. Trimming removed 2 bases from V and 6 bases from J; junction bases left unmatched: 8. CDR3 nucleotides: TGTGCCAGCAGCTTACATTTGACTAGCGGGATCGCCGGGGAGCTGTTTTTT. Translation: CASSLHLTSGIAGELFF.

The chain employs TRBV7-2 and TRBJ1-5; D call uncertain. Germline CDR1 SGHTA, CDR2 FQGNSA. There are 13 residues in the CDR3. V lost 1 base and J 7 bases, leaving 8 bases between the germline ends. CDR3 coding DNA: TGTGCCAGCAGCTTAGGGTTCCGGCAGCCCCAGCATTTT. Protein sequence: CASSLGFRQPQHF.